A single sample is the source of the 21 T cell receptor beta chains below, sequenced in a study of shared clonotypes between healthy human individuals. Clones were sequenced by immunoSEQ multiplex PCR, and TCRdb holds only the in-frame ones, with some missing. The sample includes 150,000 to 200,000 clones, approximately 92% seen only once; the top ten take around 0.067%. Sequencing used naive CD4+ T cells sorted from blood. The subset: CD45RA+ positively selected. The origin of the receptors is a woman aged 25 to 45 in good health.

This chain joins TRBV1 and TRBJ2-1; TRBD2 reflects the table's D call only, with no check against the DNA. TRBV1 is a pseudogene segment. The CDR3 covers 14 residues. The CDR3 bases are TGCACCAGTTCTGACGGGAGGGCCGTAAATGAGCAGTTCTTC. Its translation: CTSSDGRAVNEQFF.

V usage is TRBV18 and J usage is TRBJ1-4; D remains ambiguous. The V end was cut by 4 bases, the J end by 5 bases, with 17 bases between. Germline V gives CDR1 KGHSH, CDR2 LQKENI. This CDR3 region has 16 residues. The CDR3 here is CASSQTVERLNEKLFF. CDR3 sequence (DNA): TGTGCCAGCTCACAAACCGTCGAGCGACTAAATGAAAAACTGTTTTTT.

This clone was seen a single time. V gene TRBV5-6 combines with J gene TRBJ2-1; D unclear. This CDR3 region has 15 residues. V shed 4 bases and J shed 5 bases, with 16 bases lying between them. Germline-derived CDR1 and CDR2 are SGHDT and YYEEEE. For the CDR3, the DNA is TGTGCCAGCAGCCTAGACTTAGTGAGCGACAATGAGCAGTTCTTC. This encodes CASSLDLVSDNEQFF.

The chain is built from TRBV19 and TRBJ1-1; D is uncertain. The CDR3 spans 17 residues. The V gene's germline CDR1 is LNHDA and CDR2 SQIVND (reference sequence). V was shortened by 3 bases and J by 0 bases, with 17 bases between the two germline ends. In DNA form, the CDR3 reads TGTGCCAGTAGTATGCTCTTTCAGAGCGGGTTGAACACTGAAGCTTTCTTT. As protein: CASSMLFQSGLNTEAFF.

This clone turned up a few times. The chain links TRBV20-1 to TRBJ2-7; D is undetermined. Trimming shortened V by 8 bases and J by 3 bases, and 8 bases separated the two germline ends. Germline values: CDR1 DFQATT, CDR2 SNEGSKA (reference sequence). This CDR3 region has 10 residues. The CDR3 reads CSYADYEQYF. For the CDR3, the DNA is TGCAGTTACGCCGACTACGAGCAGTACTTC.

The chain is built from TRBV28 and TRBJ2-7; D is unresolved. Germline values: CDR1 MDHEN, CDR2 SYDVKM. This CDR3 is built from 12 residues. The V gene lost 3 bases and the J gene lost 3 bases, with 6 bases spanning the gap. In nucleotides, the CDR3 is TGTGCCAGCAGTTTCACCTACTACGAGCAGTACTTC. It codes for CASSFTYYEQYF.

This chain uses TRBV28 with TRBJ2-1, with TRBD2 matching over 8 bases. V was clipped by 4 bases and J by 6 bases; unmatched bases: 11. The CDR3 loop spans 16 amino acids. The germline V gene has CDR1 MDHEN and CDR2 SYDVKM. The CDR3 here is CASSSPAGTRGNEQFF. CDR3 nucleotide sequence: TGTGCCAGCAGTTCTCCCGCGGGGACTAGAGGCAATGAGCAGTTCTTC. Supplemented by reference TRBV28 and TRBJ2-1, the full variable domain reads DVKVTQSSRYLVKRTGEKVFLECVQDMDHENMFWYRQDPGLGLRLIYFSYDVKMKEKGDIPEGYSVSREKKERFSLILESASTNQTSMYLCASSSPAGTRGNEQFFGPGTRLTVL.

The chain uses TRBV7-2 and TRBJ2-7, with D unclear. The germline V gene has CDR1 SGHTA and CDR2 FQGNSA. Trimming left V 1 base short and J 3 bases short, with 13 bases between. The CDR3 has 15 amino acids. DNA of the CDR3: TGTGCCAGCAGCTTAGTTCGCGTCAGACGCTACGAGCAGTACTTC. Translation: CASSLVRVRRYEQYF.

V is TRBV2 and J is TRBJ2-7; 10 nucleotides match TRBD2. The junction had 7 bases not matched to a gene; V was cut back by 7 bases and J by 1 base. The CDR3 totals 15 residues. Germline V gene sequence: CDR1 SNHLY, CDR2 FYNNEI. CDR3 coding DNA: TGTGCCAGCACCAGGACTAGCGGCAAATCCTACGAGCAGTACTTC. It yields the protein CASTRTSGKSYEQYF.

The chain employs TRBV5-1 and TRBJ2-3; 12 nucleotides align to TRBD2. Germline V gene data show CDR1 as SGHRS and CDR2 as YFSETQ. The length of the CDR3 is 18 residues. J lost 4 bases, V lost 0 bases, and 9 bases had no gene match. The CDR3 here is CASSLANRLAGVADTQYF. The CDR3 nucleotides are TGCGCCAGCAGCTTGGCCAATAGACTAGCGGGAGTTGCAGATACGCAGTATTTT. The entire variable domain, with the rest obtained from reference TRBV5-1 and TRBJ2-3, is as follows: KAGVTQTPRYLIKTRGQQVTLSCSPISGHRSVSWYQQTPGQGLQFLFEYFSETQRNKGNFPGRFSGRQFSNSRSEMNVSTLELGDSALYLCASSLANRLAGVADTQYFGPGTRLTVL.

The chain couples TRBV10-1 to TRBJ1-1; D perhaps matches TRBD1 (5 bases). V lost 8 bases and J 12 bases, leaving 16 bases between the germline ends. The length of the CDR3 is 11 residues. Germline V CDR1 and CDR2: WNHNN, SYGVQD (reference sequence). The DNA of the CDR3 is TGCGCCAGCGAGGATCAGGGTACGACTTTCTTT. It specifies CASEDQGTTFF.

CDR3 bases: TGTGCCAGCATGGGACTAGCGGGTTCTAAGACCCAGTACTTC. Amino acid sequence: CASMGLAGSKTQYF. V is TRBV2 and J is TRBJ2-5; 12 positions agree with TRBD2. Germline V gives CDR1 SNHLY, CDR2 FYNNEI. This CDR3 has 14 amino acids. The junction had 6 bases not matched to a gene; V was cut back by 7 bases and J by 6 bases.

V gene TRBV5-1 combines with J gene TRBJ1-1; D unresolved. Germline loops: CDR1 SGHRS, CDR2 YFSETQ. The length of the CDR3 is 14 residues. Trimming removed 0 bases at V and 2 bases at J, with 8 bases between. The chain's CDR3 is CASSLGVHNTEAFF. The CDR3 DNA reads as TGCGCCAGCAGCTTGGGGGTTCACAACACTGAAGCTTTCTTT.

Here the CDR3 DNA reads TGTGCCAGCAGCTTATCCCAAGGGTCCTACAATGAGCAGTTCTTC. This codes for CASSLSQGSYNEQFF. V is TRBV7-3 and J is TRBJ2-1, with D hard to call. V was shortened by 2 bases and J by 1 base, with 9 bases between the two germline ends. The CDR3 covers 15 residues. Germline CDR1 reads SGHTA; CDR2 reads FQGTGA.

This chain connects TRBV9 to TRBJ2-1; the match to TRBD2 covers 7 bases. V gave up 1 base and J gave up 2 bases; unmatched junction bases: 6. CDR3 size: 16 residues. CDR1 and CDR2 (germline): SGDLS, YYNGEE. The CDR3 region has the DNA TGTGCCAGCAGCGTATTTTCCAGCGGGACCTACAATGAGCAGTTCTTC. It is translated as CASSVFSSGTYNEQFF.

This rearrangement joins TRBV7-9 to TRBJ2-3, with 7 bases identical to TRBD2. The CDR3 covers 18 residues. CDR1 and CDR2 from the germline V gene are SEHNR and FQNEAQ (reference sequence). V shed 1 base and J 0 bases; nucleotides not matched to a gene: 10. The CDR3 loop is CASSLVAGKIASTDTQYF. The DNA of the CDR3 is TGTGCCAGCAGCTTAGTAGCGGGTAAAATTGCTAGCACAGATACGCAGTATTTT.

The chain couples TRBV6-5 to TRBJ1-1; D ambiguous. This CDR3 spans 14 amino acids. Trimming removed 0 bases at V and 4 bases at J, with 9 bases between. The germline CDR1 and CDR2 sequences are MNHEY and SVGAGI. CDR3 sequence: CASSYSRAGTEAFF. The CDR3 DNA sequence: TGTGCCAGCAGTTACTCGCGGGCTGGCACTGAAGCTTTCTTT.

This chain links TRBV28 with TRBJ2-7, with D possibly TRBD1 on 6 matching bases. With 6 bases removed from V and 2 bases from J, the gap between germline ends came to 14 bases. The germline CDR1 and CDR2 sequences are MDHEN and SYDVKM. The CDR3 extends over 14 amino acids. The CDR3 loop is CASRDQGFPYEQYF. The CDR3 DNA follows: TGTGCCAGCAGGGACCAGGGGTTCCCCTACGAGCAGTACTTC. Based on the CDR3 plus reference TRBV28 and TRBJ2-7, the full variable domain is DVKVTQSSRYLVKRTGEKVFLECVQDMDHENMFWYRQDPGLGLRLIYFSYDVKMKEKGDIPEGYSVSREKKERFSLILESASTNQTSMYLCASRDQGFPYEQYFGPGTRLTVT.

The chain links TRBV18 to TRBJ2-3; D is uncertain. The V gene lost 0 bases and the J gene lost 14 bases, with 12 bases spanning the gap. Germline-derived CDR1 and CDR2 are KGHSH and LQKENI. The CDR3 is 12 residues long. CDR3 residues: CASSPPELRMYF. Written as DNA, the CDR3 is TGTGCCAGCTCACCACCGGAACTAAGGATGTATTTT.

The count of this clone is one. The chain is built from TRBV27 and TRBJ2-1, with D perhaps matching TRBD1 (6 bases). V was cut by 3 bases and J by 4 bases, with 10 bases left in between. This CDR3 has 14 amino acids. The germline gives CDR1 MNHEY, CDR2 SMNVEV (reference sequence). CDR3 protein: CASSFGTRYNEQFF. For the CDR3, the DNA is TGTGCCAGCAGTTTCGGGACACGATACAATGAGCAGTTCTTC.

This clone was counted a single time. This chain links TRBV7-2 with TRBJ2-3, with D tentatively TRBD2 (6 bases). With 5 bases removed from V and 6 bases from J, the gap between germline ends came to 15 bases. The germline CDR1 and CDR2 sequences are SGHTA and FQGNSA. This CDR3 comprises 14 residues. The CDR3 nucleotides are TGTGCCAGCAGCCTACTGGGACTGGGGGATACGCAGTATTTT. It is translated as CASSLLGLGDTQYF.